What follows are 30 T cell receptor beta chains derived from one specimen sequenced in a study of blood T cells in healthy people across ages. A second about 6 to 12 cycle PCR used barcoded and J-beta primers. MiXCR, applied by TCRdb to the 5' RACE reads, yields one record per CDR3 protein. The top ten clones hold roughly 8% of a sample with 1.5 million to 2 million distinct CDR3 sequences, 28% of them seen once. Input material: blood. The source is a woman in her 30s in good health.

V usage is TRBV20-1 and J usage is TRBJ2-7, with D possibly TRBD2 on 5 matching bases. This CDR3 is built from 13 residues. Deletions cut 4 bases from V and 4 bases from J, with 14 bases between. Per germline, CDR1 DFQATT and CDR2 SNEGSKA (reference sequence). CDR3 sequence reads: CSANPRGLYEQYF. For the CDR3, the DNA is TGCAGTGCTAACCCACGGGGTTTGTACGAGCAGTACTTC.

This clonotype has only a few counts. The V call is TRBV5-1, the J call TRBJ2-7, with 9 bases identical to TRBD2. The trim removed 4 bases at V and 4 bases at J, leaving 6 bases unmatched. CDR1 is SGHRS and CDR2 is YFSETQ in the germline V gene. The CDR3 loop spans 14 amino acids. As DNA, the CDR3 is TGCGCCAGCAGCGCAGGGACTAGCAGGTACGAGCAGTACTTC. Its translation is CASSAGTSRYEQYF. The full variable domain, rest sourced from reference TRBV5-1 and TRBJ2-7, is KAGVTQTPRYLIKTRGQQVTLSCSPISGHRSVSWYQQTPGQGLQFLFEYFSETQRNKGNFPGRFSGRQFSNSRSEMNVSTLELGDSALYLCASSAGTSRYEQYFGPGTRLTVT.

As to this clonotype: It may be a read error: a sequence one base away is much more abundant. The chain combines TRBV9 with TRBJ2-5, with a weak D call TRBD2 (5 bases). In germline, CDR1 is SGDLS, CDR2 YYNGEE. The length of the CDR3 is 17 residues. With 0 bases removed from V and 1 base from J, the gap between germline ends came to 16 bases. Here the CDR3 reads CASSVGFRAESQETQYF. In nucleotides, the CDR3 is TGTGCCAGCAGCGTAGGTTTCCGAGCGGAGAGCCAAGAGACCCAGTACTTC.

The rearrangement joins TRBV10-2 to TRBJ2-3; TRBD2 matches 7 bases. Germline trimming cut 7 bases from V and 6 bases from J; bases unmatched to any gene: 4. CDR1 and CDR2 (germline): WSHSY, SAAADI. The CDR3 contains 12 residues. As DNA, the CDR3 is TGCGCCAGCATTGGGGGGGGGGATACGCAGTATTTT. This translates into CASIGGGDTQYF.

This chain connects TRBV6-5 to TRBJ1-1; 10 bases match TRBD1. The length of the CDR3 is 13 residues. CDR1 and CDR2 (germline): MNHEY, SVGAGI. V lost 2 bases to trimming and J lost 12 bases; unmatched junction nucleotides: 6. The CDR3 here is CASSYKTGGQSFF. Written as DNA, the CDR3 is TGTGCCAGCAGTTACAAGACAGGGGGCCAATCTTTCTTT.

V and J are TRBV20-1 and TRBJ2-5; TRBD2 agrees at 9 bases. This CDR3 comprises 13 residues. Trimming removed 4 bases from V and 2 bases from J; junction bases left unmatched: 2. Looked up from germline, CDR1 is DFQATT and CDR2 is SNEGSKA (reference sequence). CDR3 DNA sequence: TGCAGTGCTATAACTAGCGGGCAAGAGACCCAGTACTTC. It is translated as CSAITSGQETQYF.

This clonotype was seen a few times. The CDR3 spells CATSSGPRIHTQYF. CDR3 coding DNA: TGTGCCACCAGTAGCGGGCCCCGAATCCATACGCAGTATTTT. The chain uses TRBV24-1 and TRBJ2-3; possibly TRBD2 for D (6 bases). Trimming pared 6 bases from V and 7 bases from J, leaving 16 bases between. Per the germline V gene, CDR1 is KGHDR and CDR2 is SFDVKD. The CDR3 length is 14 residues.

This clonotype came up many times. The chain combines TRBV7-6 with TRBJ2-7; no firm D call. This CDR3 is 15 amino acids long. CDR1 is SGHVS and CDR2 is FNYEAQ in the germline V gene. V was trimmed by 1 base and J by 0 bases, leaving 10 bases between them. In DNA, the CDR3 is TGTGCCAGCAGCTTAGAAGACTTACGCTCCTACGAGCAGTACTTC. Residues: CASSLEDLRSYEQYF. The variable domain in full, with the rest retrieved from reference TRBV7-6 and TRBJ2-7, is GAGVSQSPRYKVTKRGQDVALRCDPISGHVSLYWYRQALGQGPEFLTYFNYEAQQDKSGLPNDRFSAERPEGSISTLTIQRTEQRDSAMYRCASSLEDLRSYEQYFGPGTRLTVT.

DNA of the CDR3: TGCAGCGTCGCTCCGGCGTTAGGGATGGGAGGCTACACCTTC. This encodes CSVAPALGMGGYTF. The J gene is TRBJ1-2, the V gene TRBV29-1; D is unclear. Per the germline V gene, CDR1 is SQVTM and CDR2 is ANQGSEA. The length of the CDR3 is 14 residues. V was pared by 6 bases and J by 8 bases, with 22 bases between.

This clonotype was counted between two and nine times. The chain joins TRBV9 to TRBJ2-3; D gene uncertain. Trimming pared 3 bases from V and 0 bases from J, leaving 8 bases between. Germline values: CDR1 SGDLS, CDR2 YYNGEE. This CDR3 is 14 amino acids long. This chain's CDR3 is CASSASTSTDTQYF. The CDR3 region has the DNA TGTGCCAGCAGCGCCTCAACTAGCACAGATACGCAGTATTTT.

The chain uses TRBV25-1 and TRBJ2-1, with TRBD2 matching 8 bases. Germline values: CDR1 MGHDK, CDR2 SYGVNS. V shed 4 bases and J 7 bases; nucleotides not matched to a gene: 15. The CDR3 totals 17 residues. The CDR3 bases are TGTGCCAGCAGTGTCCGTGCGGGAGGATGGTCTCAGAATGAGCAGTTCTTC. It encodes CASSVRAGGWSQNEQFF.

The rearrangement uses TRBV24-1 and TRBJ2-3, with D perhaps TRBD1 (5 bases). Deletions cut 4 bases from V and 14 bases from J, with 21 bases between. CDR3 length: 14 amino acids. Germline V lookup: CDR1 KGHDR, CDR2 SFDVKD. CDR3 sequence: CATSEPDTGYAVYF. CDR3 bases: TGTGCCACCAGTGAGCCGGACACCGGATACGCAGTGTATTTT.

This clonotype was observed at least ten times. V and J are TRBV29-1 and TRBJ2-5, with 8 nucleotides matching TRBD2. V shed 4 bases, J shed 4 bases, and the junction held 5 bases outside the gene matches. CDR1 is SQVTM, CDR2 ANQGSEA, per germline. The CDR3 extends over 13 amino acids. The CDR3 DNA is TGCAGCGTTGCCGGGGCGGGAGGAGAGACCCAGTACTTC. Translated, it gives CSVAGAGGETQYF.

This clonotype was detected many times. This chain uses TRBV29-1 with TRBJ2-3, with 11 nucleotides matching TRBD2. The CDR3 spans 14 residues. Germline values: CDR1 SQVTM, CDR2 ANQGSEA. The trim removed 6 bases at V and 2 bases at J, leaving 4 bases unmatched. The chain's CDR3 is CSVQGLAVTDTQYF. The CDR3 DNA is TGCAGCGTGCAGGGACTAGCGGTCACAGATACGCAGTATTTT.

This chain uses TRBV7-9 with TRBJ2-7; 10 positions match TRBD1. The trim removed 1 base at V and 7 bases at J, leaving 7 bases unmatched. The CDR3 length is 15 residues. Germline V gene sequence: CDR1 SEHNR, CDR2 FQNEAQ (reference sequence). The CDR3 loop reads CASSLEGQGYREQYF. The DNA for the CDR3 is TGTGCCAGCAGCTTAGAGGGACAGGGGTATCGGGAGCAGTACTTC.

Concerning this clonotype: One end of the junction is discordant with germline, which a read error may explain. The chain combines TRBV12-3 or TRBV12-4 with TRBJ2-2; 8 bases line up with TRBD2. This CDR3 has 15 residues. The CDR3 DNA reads TGTGCCAGCAGTTTTGGGACTAGAAACACCGGGGAGCGGTTTTTT. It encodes CASSFGTRNTGERFF.

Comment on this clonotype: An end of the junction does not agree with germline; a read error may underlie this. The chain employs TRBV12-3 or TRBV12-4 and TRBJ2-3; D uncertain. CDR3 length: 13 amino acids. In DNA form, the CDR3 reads TGTGCCAGCAGTTTAGACAGAAGAGATGCGCAGTATTTT. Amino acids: CASSLDRRDAQYF.

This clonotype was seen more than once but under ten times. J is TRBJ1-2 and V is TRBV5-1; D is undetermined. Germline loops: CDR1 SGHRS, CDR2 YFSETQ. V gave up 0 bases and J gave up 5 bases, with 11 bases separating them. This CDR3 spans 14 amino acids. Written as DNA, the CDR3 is TGCGCCAGCAGCTTGGCCATTGGTGCTTATGGCTACACCTTC. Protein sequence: CASSLAIGAYGYTF.

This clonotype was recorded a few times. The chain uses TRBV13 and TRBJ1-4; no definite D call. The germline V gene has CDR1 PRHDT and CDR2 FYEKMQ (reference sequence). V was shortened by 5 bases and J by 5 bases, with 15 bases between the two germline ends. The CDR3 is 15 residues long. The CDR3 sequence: CASSLRSGWNEKLFF. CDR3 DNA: TGTGCCAGCAGCCTGAGATCGGGGTGGAATGAAAAACTGTTTTTT.

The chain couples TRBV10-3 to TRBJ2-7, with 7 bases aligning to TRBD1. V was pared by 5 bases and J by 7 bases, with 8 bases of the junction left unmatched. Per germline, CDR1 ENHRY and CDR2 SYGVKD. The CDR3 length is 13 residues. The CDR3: CAISLGQNYEQYF. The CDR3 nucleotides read TGTGCCATCAGTTTGGGACAGAACTATGAGCAGTACTTC.

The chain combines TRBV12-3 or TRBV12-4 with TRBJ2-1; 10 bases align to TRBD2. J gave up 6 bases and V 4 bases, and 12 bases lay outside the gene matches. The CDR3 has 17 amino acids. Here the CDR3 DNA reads TGTGCCAGCAGTTCACCGACTAGCGGGCCCTCTTGCAATGAGCAGTTCTTC. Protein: CASSSPTSGPSCNEQFF.

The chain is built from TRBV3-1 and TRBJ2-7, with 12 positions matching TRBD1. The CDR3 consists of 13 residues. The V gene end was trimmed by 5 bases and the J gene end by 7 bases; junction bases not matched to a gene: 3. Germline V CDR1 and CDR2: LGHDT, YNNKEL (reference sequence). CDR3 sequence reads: CASSVGQGAEQYF. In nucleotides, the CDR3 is TGTGCCAGCAGCGTGGGACAGGGGGCAGAGCAGTACTTC.

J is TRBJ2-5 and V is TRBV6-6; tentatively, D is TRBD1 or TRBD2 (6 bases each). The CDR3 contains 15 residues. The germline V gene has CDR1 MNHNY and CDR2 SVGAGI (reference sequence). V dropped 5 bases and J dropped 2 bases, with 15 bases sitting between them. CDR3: CASSGGSGLQETQYF. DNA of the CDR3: TGTGCCAGCAGTGGGGGCTCGGGACTTCAAGAGACCCAGTACTTC.

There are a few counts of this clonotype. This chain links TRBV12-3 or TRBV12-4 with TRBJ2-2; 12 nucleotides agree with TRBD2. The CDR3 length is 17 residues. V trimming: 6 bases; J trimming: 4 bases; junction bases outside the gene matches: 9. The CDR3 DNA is TGTGCCAGCAGCCCCCGGACTAGCGGGGCGGTCACCGGGGAGCTGTTTTTT. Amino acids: CASSPRTSGAVTGELFF.

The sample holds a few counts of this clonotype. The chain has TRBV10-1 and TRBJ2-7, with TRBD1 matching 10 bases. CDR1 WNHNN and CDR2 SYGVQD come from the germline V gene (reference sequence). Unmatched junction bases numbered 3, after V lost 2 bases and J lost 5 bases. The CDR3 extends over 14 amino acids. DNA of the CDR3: TGCGCCAGCAGTGAGACCGGGACAGGGGACGAGCAGTACTTC. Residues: CASSETGTGDEQYF.

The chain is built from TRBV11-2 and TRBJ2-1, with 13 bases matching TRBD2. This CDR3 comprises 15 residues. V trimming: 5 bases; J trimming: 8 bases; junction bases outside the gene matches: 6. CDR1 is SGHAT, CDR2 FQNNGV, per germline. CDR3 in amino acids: CASSARLAGGYEQFF. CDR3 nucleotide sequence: TGTGCCAGCAGCGCGAGACTAGCGGGAGGATATGAGCAGTTCTTC.

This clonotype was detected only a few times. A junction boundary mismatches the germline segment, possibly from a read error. The CDR3 loop is CASSSIAGAKNSPLHF. CDR3 DNA: TGTGCTAGCAGCTCCATAGCGGGGGCGAAGAATTCACCCCTCCACTTT. The chain uses TRBV7-2 and TRBJ1-6; possible D gene TRBD1, 6 bases. Germline loops: CDR1 SGHTA, CDR2 FQGNSA. The CDR3 loop spans 16 amino acids.

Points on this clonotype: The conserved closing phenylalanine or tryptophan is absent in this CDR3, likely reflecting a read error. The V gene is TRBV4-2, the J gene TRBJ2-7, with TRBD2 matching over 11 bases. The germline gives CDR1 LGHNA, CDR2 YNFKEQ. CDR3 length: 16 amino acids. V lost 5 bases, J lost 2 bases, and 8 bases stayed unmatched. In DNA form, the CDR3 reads TGTGCCAGCAGCGGAACTAGCGGGGGCCCTCCCTACGAGCAGTACTGC. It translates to CASSGTSGGPPYEQYC.

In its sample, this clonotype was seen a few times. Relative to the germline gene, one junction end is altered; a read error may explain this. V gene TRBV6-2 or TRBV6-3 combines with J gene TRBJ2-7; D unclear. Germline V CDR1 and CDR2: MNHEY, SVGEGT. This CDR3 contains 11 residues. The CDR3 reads CVSSYSDEQYF. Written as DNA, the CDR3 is TGTGTCAGCAGTTATTCGGACGAGCAGTACTTC.

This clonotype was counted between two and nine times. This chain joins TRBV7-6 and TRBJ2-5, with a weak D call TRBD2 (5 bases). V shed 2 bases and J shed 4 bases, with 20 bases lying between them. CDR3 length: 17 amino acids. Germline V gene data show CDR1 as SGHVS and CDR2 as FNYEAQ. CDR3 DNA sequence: TGTGCCAGCAGCTTAAAGAGCTCCACTAGTTCCCGAGAGACCCAGTACTTC. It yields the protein CASSLKSSTSSRETQYF.